The 27 T cell receptor beta chains reported below all come from one sample, sequenced in a study of naive and memory T cell subsets. The beta constant-region primer was an equimolar mix of two oligonucleotides covering TRBC1 and TRBC2. Ligated cDNA was amplified by four rounds of PCR with nested alpha and beta constant-region primers and SP2. TCRdb passed the UMI-ligation and nested PCR reads through MiXCR, listing each CDR3 protein once. The data contain around 140,000 distinct CDR3 sequences, 15% to 25% of them singletons. Overall study findings and caveats: A few larger clonotypes appeared in naive repertoires, especially CD8, possibly memory cells re-expressing CD45RA.

Which antigens these TCRs recognize remains unknown. The sequencing sample was made of naive CD8+ T cells from blood. These receptors all come from a human donor in good health.

V usage is TRBV7-9 and J usage is TRBJ2-1; no firm D call. V lost 5 bases and J 6 bases, leaving 11 bases between the germline ends. This CDR3 region has 13 residues. Per the germline V gene, CDR1 is SEHNR and CDR2 is FQNEAQ (reference sequence). As DNA, the CDR3 is TGTGCCAGCAGCGCCGGAGAGATCAATGAGCAGTTCTTC. The encoded protein is CASSAGEINEQFF.

This clonotype appeared a few times. The chain couples TRBV4-1 to TRBJ2-2, with D possibly TRBD2 on 6 matching bases. V was pared by 0 bases and J by 5 bases, with 10 bases between. Germline CDR1 MGHRA, CDR2 YSYEKL. The CDR3 has 15 residues. For the CDR3, the DNA is TGCGCCAGCAGCCAAGAGGAGGCGGGGACCGGGGAGCTGTTTTTT. Translating it yields CASSQEEAGTGELFF.

This chain connects TRBV20-1 to TRBJ2-3; D is undetermined. V was clipped by 6 bases and J by 6 bases, with 7 bases between them. This CDR3 contains 10 residues. Germline-derived CDR1 and CDR2 are DFQATT and SNEGSKA (reference sequence). CDR3 region: CSAPVDTQYF. DNA of the CDR3: TGCAGTGCCCCAGTGGATACGCAGTATTTT.

V gene TRBV28 combines with J gene TRBJ2-1, with D possibly TRBD1 on 5 matching bases. Trimming pared 6 bases from V and 2 bases from J, leaving 14 bases between. This CDR3 region has 15 residues. Germline V gene lookup returns CDR1 MDHEN and CDR2 SYDVKM. The CDR3 coding sequence is TGTGCCAGCAGATCTTATCAGGGCCCCTACAATGAGCAGTTCTTC. It specifies CASRSYQGPYNEQFF.

This clonotype appeared a few times. V is TRBV12-3 or TRBV12-4 and J is TRBJ2-7; 8 positions match TRBD1. The trim removed 8 bases at V and 2 bases at J, leaving 8 bases unmatched. The CDR3 extends over 14 amino acids. The CDR3 region has the DNA TGTGCCAGCCTTCCAGGGGGCTTTACCTACGAGCAGTACTTC. It codes for CASLPGGFTYEQYF.

This clonotype has just a few counts. The chain links TRBV10-3 to TRBJ2-7, with no clear D. The CDR3 is made up of 16 amino acids. Germline V lookup: CDR1 ENHRY, CDR2 SYGVKD. V lost 5 bases and J lost 0, with 17 bases in between. The CDR3 reads CAISSPVESSSYEQYF. The CDR3 DNA follows: TGTGCCATCAGTTCCCCCGTGGAGTCCAGCTCCTACGAGCAGTACTTC.

This clonotype was seen more than once but under ten times. The chain combines TRBV25-1 with TRBJ2-7, with TRBD1 identical over 10 bases. CDR3 length: 18 amino acids. Germline V gene data show CDR1 as MGHDK and CDR2 as SYGVNS. Trimming at V came to 0 bases and at J to 3 bases, leaving 11 bases not matched to a gene. The CDR3 DNA reads TGTGCCAGCAGTGAATATCCGGCCGTGGGACAGGGGAACTACGAGCAGTACTTC. It yields the protein CASSEYPAVGQGNYEQYF.

This chain joins TRBV9 and TRBJ2-3; D might be TRBD2 (5 bases). With 2 bases removed from V and 0 bases from J, the gap between germline ends came to 7 bases. CDR1 SGDLS and CDR2 YYNGEE come from the germline V gene. This CDR3 spans 14 amino acids. The CDR3 loop reads CASSVEGSTDTQYF. The CDR3 DNA is TGTGCCAGCAGCGTTGAGGGTAGCACAGATACGCAGTATTTT.

The V gene is TRBV7-8, the J gene TRBJ1-1, with TRBD1 as a possible D gene (5 bases). The germline V gene encodes CDR1 SGHVS and CDR2 FQNEAQ. The CDR3 has 14 amino acids. V was shortened by 2 bases and J by 4 bases, with 11 bases between the two germline ends. DNA of the CDR3: TGTGCCAGCAGCTTACAGGGAGTTTTCACTGAAGCTTTCTTT. Translation: CASSLQGVFTEAFF.

The table lists this clonotype with a few counts. This sequence joins TRBV7-9 and TRBJ2-7, with D perhaps TRBD2 (6 bases). Germline V gives CDR1 SEHNR, CDR2 FQNEAQ (reference sequence). V lost 6 bases and J 5 bases, leaving 23 bases between the germline ends. The length of the CDR3 is 16 residues. CDR3 region: CASSSSGTVQRNEQYF. The DNA for the CDR3 is TGTGCCAGCAGTTCCTCCGGGACTGTTCAGAGGAACGAGCAGTACTTC. The entire variable domain, with the rest obtained from reference TRBV7-9 and TRBJ2-7, is as follows: DTGVSQNPRHKITKRGQNVTFRCDPISEHNRLYWYRQTLGQGPEFLTYFQNEAQLEKSRLLSDRFSAERPKGSFSTLEIQRTEQGDSAMYLCASSSSGTVQRNEQYFGPGTRLTVT.

This sequence joins TRBV28 and TRBJ2-4, with D tentatively TRBD1 (6 bases). From germline, CDR1 is MDHEN and CDR2 SYDVKM. The V and J ends lost 4 bases and 4 bases respectively, with 11 bases between them. The length of the CDR3 is 14 residues. CDR3 in amino acids: CASSSRDIKNIQYF. In DNA, the CDR3 is TGTGCCAGCAGTTCCCGGGACATAAAAAACATTCAGTACTTC.

This clonotype turned up a few times. The CDR3 sequence is CASSQPGGVNEQFF. CDR3 coding DNA: TGTGCCAGCAGCCAACCCGGCGGGGTCAATGAGCAGTTCTTC. The rearrangement joins TRBV3-1 to TRBJ2-1; tentative D call: TRBD2 (6 bases). V dropped 2 bases and J dropped 6 bases, with 11 bases sitting between them. CDR1 LGHDT and CDR2 YNNKEL come from the germline V gene (reference sequence). The CDR3 is 14 amino acids.

The V and J genes are TRBV13 and TRBJ2-2; 11 nucleotides match TRBD2. The CDR3 extends over 16 amino acids. CDR1 and CDR2 from the germline V gene are PRHDT and FYEKMQ (reference sequence). V dropped 3 bases and J dropped 6; count of bases not matched to a gene: 6. CDR3 protein: CASSFPSGRTSGELFF. In nucleotides, the CDR3 is TGTGCCAGCAGCTTCCCTAGCGGGAGGACATCCGGGGAGCTGTTTTTT.

This clonotype has only a few counts. The chain combines TRBV5-1 with TRBJ2-7; maybe TRBD1 (6 bases). Trimming took off 4 bases at V and 5 bases at J, with 19 bases between the two ends. The length of the CDR3 is 15 residues. Germline V CDR1 and CDR2: SGHRS, YFSETQ. The CDR3 region has the DNA TGCGCCAGCAGCCTGAGGGGGTCGGACTGGGACGAGCAGTACTTC. Amino acid sequence: CASSLRGSDWDEQYF.

This clonotype was counted ten times or more. The chain employs TRBV29-1 and TRBJ2-7, with 8 positions matching TRBD2. Trimming at V came to 4 bases and at J to 1 base, leaving 3 bases not matched to a gene. Germline CDR1 is SQVTM and CDR2 is ANQGSEA. The CDR3 has 13 residues. As DNA, the CDR3 is TGCAGCGTTGGACTAGCGAATTCCTACGAGCAGTACTTC. Translation gives CSVGLANSYEQYF.

This clonotype was recorded many times. The chain combines TRBV2 with TRBJ2-1; 8 bases line up with TRBD2. This CDR3 has 15 residues. Losses at the gene ends were 4 bases for V and 0 bases for J; bases not matched to a gene: 2. Per germline, CDR1 SNHLY and CDR2 FYNNEI. Here the CDR3 DNA reads TGTGCCAGCAGTGGAAGCGGGAGCTCCTACAATGAGCAGTTCTTC. The encoded protein is CASSGSGSSYNEQFF.

This sequence joins TRBV28 and TRBJ2-1, with a possible D match to TRBD2 (5 bases). Germline lookup yields CDR1 MDHEN and CDR2 SYDVKM. V was cut by 7 bases and J by 10 bases, with 11 bases left in between. This CDR3 has 11 amino acids. This CDR3 reads CASKVGGEQFF. In DNA, the CDR3 is TGTGCCAGCAAGGTAGGAGGCGAGCAGTTCTTC.

This clonotype came up a few times. The chain is built from TRBV7-8 and TRBJ2-1, with 7 bases fitting TRBD1. V shed 4 bases and J 3 bases; nucleotides not matched to a gene: 3. Germline CDR1 is SGHVS and CDR2 is FQNEAQ. The CDR3 consists of 14 residues. The DNA for the CDR3 is TGTGCCAGCAGCTGGGGGACAGACTACAATGAGCAGTTCTTC. Translation: CASSWGTDYNEQFF.

V usage is TRBV30 and J usage is TRBJ1-5, with TRBD1 matching over 8 bases. The CDR3 sequence is 17 residues long. Germline V gene sequence: CDR1 GTSNPN, CDR2 SVGIG (reference sequence). With V trimmed by 2 bases and J by 0 bases, 9 bases remained unmatched. The CDR3 coding sequence is TGTGCCTGGAGTCTCACAGGGGGAATGTATAGCAATCAGCCCCAGCATTTT. It specifies CAWSLTGGMYSNQPQHF.

This clonotype was seen a handful of times. The rearrangement links TRBV28 to TRBJ2-7, with D unresolved. With 8 bases removed from V and 7 bases from J, the gap between germline ends came to 15 bases. Germline V gene data show CDR1 as MDHEN and CDR2 as SYDVKM. The CDR3 totals 12 residues. In DNA form, the CDR3 reads TGTGCCAGCGCCCGGTGGTCCCGGGAGCAGTACTTC. Protein: CASARWSREQYF. The full variable domain, with the rest looked up from reference TRBV28 and TRBJ2-7, is DVKVTQSSRYLVKRTGEKVFLECVQDMDHENMFWYRQDPGLGLRLIYFSYDVKMKEKGDIPEGYSVSREKKERFSLILESASTNQTSMYLCASARWSREQYFGPGTRLTVT.

This chain uses TRBV20-1 with TRBJ1-5, with 7 nucleotides matching TRBD1. The CDR3 is made up of 14 amino acids. Germline lookup yields CDR1 DFQATT and CDR2 SNEGSKA (reference sequence). V was pared by 6 bases and J by 0 bases, with 5 bases of the junction left unmatched. The CDR3 region is CSARQGYSNQPQHF. CDR3 in DNA: TGCAGTGCCCGACAGGGTTATAGCAATCAGCCCCAGCATTTT.

This clonotype was observed a few times. The chain recombines TRBV10-3 with TRBJ2-3, with D tentatively TRBD1 or TRBD2 (5 bases each). V dropped 2 bases and J dropped 0 bases, with 9 bases sitting between them. The CDR3 has 15 residues. Germline V gives CDR1 ENHRY, CDR2 SYGVKD. The CDR3 sequence is CAISEGWDSTDTQYF. In nucleotides, the CDR3 is TGTGCCATCAGTGAGGGTTGGGACAGCACAGATACGCAGTATTTT.

This clonotype was observed a few times. The chain couples TRBV27 to TRBJ1-1; D ambiguous. This CDR3 has 15 residues. V gave up 0 bases and J gave up 0 bases, with 8 bases separating them. Per the germline V gene, CDR1 is MNHEY and CDR2 is SMNVEV (reference sequence). This CDR3 is CASSLSKGVNTEAFF. As DNA, the CDR3 is TGTGCCAGCAGTTTATCTAAGGGAGTGAACACTGAAGCTTTCTTT.

The chain combines TRBV20-1 with TRBJ2-7; D may be TRBD1 or TRBD2 (5 bases each). The V end lost 0 bases, the J end lost 0 bases, and 12 bases lay between the germline ends. Germline V CDR1 and CDR2: DFQATT, SNEGSKA (reference sequence). This CDR3 has 15 residues. The CDR3 DNA follows: TGCAGTGCTAGAGACGGGGCTACCAGCTCCTACGAGCAGTACTTC. Amino acid sequence: CSARDGATSSYEQYF.

The chain combines TRBV11-2 with TRBJ2-6; D remains unclear. Germline values: CDR1 SGHAT, CDR2 FQNNGV. Trimming cost V 0 bases and J 0 bases, with 18 bases left between them. CDR3 length: 20 amino acids. The CDR3, as DNA: TGTGCCAGCAGCTTAGAACCGGCCAGGATAACGGGCTCTGGGGCCAACGTCCTGACTTTC. Amino acids: CASSLEPARITGSGANVLTF.

There are a few counts of this clonotype. The chain employs TRBV5-4 and TRBJ2-1, with 9 bases identical to TRBD2. There are 20 residues in the CDR3. Trimming removed 0 bases from V and 0 bases from J; junction bases left unmatched: 13. Germline loops: CDR1 SGHNT, CDR2 YYREEE (reference sequence). CDR3 DNA: TGTGCCAGCAGCTTGGATTTGCCTAGCGGGACCCTAAGCTCCTACAATGAGCAGTTCTTC. Protein product: CASSLDLPSGTLSSYNEQFF.

The chain joins TRBV3-1 to TRBJ1-4; no firm D call. The CDR3 is 17 amino acids. CDR1 and CDR2 (germline): LGHDT, YNNKEL (reference sequence). Trimming removed 0 bases from V and 1 base from J, with 12 bases in between. CDR3 DNA: TGTGCCAGCAGCCAAGATCTGGGAATAGGAACTAATGAAAAACTGTTTTTT. Its protein product is CASSQDLGIGTNEKLFF.